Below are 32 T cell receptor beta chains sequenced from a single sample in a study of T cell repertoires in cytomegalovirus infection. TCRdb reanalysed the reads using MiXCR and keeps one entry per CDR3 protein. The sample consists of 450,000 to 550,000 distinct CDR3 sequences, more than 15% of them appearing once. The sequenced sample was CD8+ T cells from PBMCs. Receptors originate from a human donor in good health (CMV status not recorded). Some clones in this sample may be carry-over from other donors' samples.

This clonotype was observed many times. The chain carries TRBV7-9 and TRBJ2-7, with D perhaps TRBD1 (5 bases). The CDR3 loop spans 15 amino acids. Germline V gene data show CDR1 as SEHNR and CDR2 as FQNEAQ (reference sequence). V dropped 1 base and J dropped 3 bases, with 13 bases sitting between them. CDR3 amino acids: CASSLESARVYEQYF. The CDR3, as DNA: TGTGCCAGCAGCTTAGAGTCGGCCAGGGTCTACGAGCAGTACTTC.

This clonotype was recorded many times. The CDR3 nucleotides are TGTGCCAGCACGCCTCTTACGCGGGATGGCTACACCTTC. Protein: CASTPLTRDGYTF. The chain recombines TRBV7-9 with TRBJ1-2; no clear D. The CDR3 spans 13 residues. In germline, CDR1 is SEHNR, CDR2 FQNEAQ (reference sequence). V was clipped by 7 bases and J by 6 bases, with 15 bases between them. Full variable domain (rest looked up from reference TRBV7-9 and TRBJ1-2): DTGVSQNPRHKITKRGQNVTFRCDPISEHNRLYWYRQTLGQGPEFLTYFQNEAQLEKSRLLSDRFSAERPKGSFSTLEIQRTEQGDSAMYLCASTPLTRDGYTFGSGTRLTVV.

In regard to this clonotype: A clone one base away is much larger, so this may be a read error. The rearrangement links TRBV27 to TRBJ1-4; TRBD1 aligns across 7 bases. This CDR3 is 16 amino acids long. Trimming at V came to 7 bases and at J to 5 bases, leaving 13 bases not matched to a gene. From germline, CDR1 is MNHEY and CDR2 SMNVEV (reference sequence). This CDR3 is CASNSGTRGGNEKLFF. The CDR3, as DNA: TGTGCCAGCAATTCCGGCACCAGGGGGGGAAATGAAAAACTGTTTTTT.

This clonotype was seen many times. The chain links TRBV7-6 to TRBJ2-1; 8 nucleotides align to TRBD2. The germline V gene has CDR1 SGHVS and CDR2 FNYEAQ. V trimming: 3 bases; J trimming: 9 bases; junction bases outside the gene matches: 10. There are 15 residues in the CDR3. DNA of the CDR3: TGTGCCAGCAGCTTCCCGGGAGGGGTCGGGAGTGAGCAGTTCTTC. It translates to CASSFPGGVGSEQFF. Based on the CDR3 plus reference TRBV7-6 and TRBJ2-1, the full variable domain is GAGVSQSPRYKVTKRGQDVALRCDPISGHVSLYWYRQALGQGPEFLTYFNYEAQQDKSGLPNDRFSAERPEGSISTLTIQRTEQRDSAMYRCASSFPGGVGSEQFFGPGTRLTVL.

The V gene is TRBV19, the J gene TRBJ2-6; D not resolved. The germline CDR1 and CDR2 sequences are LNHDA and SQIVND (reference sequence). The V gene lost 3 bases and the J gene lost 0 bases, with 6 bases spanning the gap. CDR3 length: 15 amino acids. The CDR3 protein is CASSIWSSGANVLTF. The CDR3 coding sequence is TGTGCCAGTAGTATTTGGAGCTCTGGGGCCAACGTCCTGACTTTC.

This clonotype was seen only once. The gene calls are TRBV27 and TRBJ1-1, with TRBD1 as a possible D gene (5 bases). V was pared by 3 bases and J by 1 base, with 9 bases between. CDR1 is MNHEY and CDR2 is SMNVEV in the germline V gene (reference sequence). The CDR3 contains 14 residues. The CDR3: CASSFSTANTEAFF. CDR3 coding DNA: TGTGCCAGCAGTTTCTCGACAGCGAACACTGAAGCTTTCTTT.

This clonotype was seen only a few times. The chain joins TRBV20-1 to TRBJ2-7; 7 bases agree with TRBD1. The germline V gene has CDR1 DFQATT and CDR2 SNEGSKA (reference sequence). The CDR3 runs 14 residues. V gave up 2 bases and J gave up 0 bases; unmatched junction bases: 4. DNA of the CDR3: TGCAGTGCTAGACCATGGACAGGCTCCTACGAGCAGTACTTC. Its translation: CSARPWTGSYEQYF.

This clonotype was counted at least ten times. The CDR3 loop is CASSYYRGNEQFF. CDR3 nucleotides: TGTGCCAGCAGTTACTACAGGGGCAATGAGCAGTTCTTC. The V gene is TRBV6-5, the J gene TRBJ2-1, with TRBD1 identical over 7 bases. Germline V gene lookup returns CDR1 MNHEY and CDR2 SVGAGI. V dropped 1 base and J dropped 6; count of bases not matched to a gene: 0. The CDR3 is made up of 13 amino acids.

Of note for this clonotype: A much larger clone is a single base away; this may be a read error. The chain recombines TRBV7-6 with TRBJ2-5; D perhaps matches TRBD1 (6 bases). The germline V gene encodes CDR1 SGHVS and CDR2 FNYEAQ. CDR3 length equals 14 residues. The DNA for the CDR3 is TGTGCCAGCAGGAACACAGGGACGCTGGAGACCCAGTGCTTC. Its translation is CASRNTGTLETQCF.

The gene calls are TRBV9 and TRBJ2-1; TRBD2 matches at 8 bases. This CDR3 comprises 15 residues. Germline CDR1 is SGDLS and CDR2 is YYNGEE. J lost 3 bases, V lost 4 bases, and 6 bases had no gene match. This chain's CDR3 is CASSTRGGSYNEQFF. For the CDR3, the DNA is TGTGCCAGCAGCACCCGGGGGGGTAGCTACAATGAGCAGTTCTTC.

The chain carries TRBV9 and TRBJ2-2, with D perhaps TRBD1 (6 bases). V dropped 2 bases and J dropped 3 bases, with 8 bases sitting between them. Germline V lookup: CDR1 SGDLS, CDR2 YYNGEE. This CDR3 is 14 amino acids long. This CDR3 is CASSVDRYTGELFF. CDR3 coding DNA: TGTGCCAGCAGCGTTGACAGGTACACCGGGGAGCTGTTTTTT. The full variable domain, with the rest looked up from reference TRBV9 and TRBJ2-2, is DSGVTQTPKHLITATGQRVTLRCSPRSGDLSVYWYQQSLDQGLQFLIQYYNGEERAKGNILERFSAQQFPDLHSELNLSSLELGDSALYFCASSVDRYTGELFFGEGSRLTVL.

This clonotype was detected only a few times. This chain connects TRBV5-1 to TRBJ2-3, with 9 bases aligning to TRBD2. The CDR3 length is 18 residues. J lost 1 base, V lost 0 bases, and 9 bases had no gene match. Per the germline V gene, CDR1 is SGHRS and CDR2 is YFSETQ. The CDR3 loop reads CASSLDSWLAGRTDTQYF. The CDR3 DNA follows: TGCGCCAGCAGCTTGGATAGTTGGCTAGCGGGGCGCACAGATACGCAGTATTTT.

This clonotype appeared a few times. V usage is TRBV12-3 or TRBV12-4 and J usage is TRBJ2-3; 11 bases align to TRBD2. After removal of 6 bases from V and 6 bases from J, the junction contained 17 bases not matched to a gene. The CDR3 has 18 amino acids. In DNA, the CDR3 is TGTGCCAGCAGCGGGACTAGCGGATTCATGTTAGGGGGTGATACGCAGTATTTT. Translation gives CASSGTSGFMLGGDTQYF.

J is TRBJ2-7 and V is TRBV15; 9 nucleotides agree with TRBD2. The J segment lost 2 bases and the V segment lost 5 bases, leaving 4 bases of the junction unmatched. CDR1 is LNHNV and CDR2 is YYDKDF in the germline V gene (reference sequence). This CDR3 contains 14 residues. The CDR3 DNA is TGTGCCACCAGCTGGGCGGGAGGGACCTACGAGCAGTACTTC. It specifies CATSWAGGTYEQYF.

The CDR3 here is CASSLVRGSGDEQFF. CDR3 sequence (DNA): TGTGCCAGCAGTTTAGTAAGGGGGTCTGGGGATGAGCAGTTCTTC. The chain recombines TRBV12-3 or TRBV12-4 with TRBJ2-1; perhaps TRBD1 as D (6 bases). Trimming shortened V by 1 base and J by 8 bases, and 15 bases separated the two germline ends. The CDR3 sequence is 15 residues long.

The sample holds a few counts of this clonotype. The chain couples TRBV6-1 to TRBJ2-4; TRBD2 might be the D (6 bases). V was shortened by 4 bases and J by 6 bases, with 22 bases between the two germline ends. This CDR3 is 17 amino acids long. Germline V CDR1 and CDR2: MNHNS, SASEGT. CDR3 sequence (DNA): TGTGCCAGCAGTGCACTAGCTAAGGCCCCTGCGGGAAACATTCAGTACTTC. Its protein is CASSALAKAPAGNIQYF.

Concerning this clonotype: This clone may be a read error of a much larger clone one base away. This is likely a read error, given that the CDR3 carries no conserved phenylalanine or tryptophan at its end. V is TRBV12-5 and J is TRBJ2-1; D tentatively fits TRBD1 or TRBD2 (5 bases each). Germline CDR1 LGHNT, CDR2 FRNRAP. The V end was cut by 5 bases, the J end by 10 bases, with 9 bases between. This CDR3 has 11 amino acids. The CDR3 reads CASGTGAEQFL. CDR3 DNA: TGTGCTAGTGGTACCGGGGCAGAGCAGTTCTTA.

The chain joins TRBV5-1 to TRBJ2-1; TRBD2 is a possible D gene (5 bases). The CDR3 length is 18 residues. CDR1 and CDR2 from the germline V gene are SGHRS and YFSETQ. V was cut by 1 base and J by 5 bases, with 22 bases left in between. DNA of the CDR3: TGCGCCAGCAGCTTGACCCCACTCGGGATAGCCCGTAACAATGAGCAGTTCTTC. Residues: CASSLTPLGIARNNEQFF. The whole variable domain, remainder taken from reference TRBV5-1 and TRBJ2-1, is KAGVTQTPRYLIKTRGQQVTLSCSPISGHRSVSWYQQTPGQGLQFLFEYFSETQRNKGNFPGRFSGRQFSNSRSEMNVSTLELGDSALYLCASSLTPLGIARNNEQFFGPGTRLTVL.

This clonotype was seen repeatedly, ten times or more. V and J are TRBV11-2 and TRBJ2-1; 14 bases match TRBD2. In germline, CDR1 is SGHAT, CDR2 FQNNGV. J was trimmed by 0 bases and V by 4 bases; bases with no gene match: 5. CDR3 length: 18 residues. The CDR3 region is CASSSWTSGGSSYNEQFF. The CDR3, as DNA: TGTGCCAGCAGCTCGTGGACTAGCGGGGGGAGCTCCTACAATGAGCAGTTCTTC.

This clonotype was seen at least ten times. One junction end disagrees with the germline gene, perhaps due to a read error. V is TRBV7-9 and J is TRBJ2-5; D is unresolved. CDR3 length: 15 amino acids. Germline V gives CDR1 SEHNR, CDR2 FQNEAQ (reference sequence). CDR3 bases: TGTGCCAGCAGCCCAATACGTCGAGCAAGAGAGGCCCAGTACTTC. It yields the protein CASSPIRRAREAQYF. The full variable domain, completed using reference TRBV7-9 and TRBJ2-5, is DTGVSQNPRHKITKRGQNVTFRCDPISEHNRLYWYRQTLGQGPEFLTYFQNEAQLEKSRLLSDRFSAERPKGSFSTLEIQRTEQGDSAMYLCASSPIRRAREAQYFGPGTRLLVL.

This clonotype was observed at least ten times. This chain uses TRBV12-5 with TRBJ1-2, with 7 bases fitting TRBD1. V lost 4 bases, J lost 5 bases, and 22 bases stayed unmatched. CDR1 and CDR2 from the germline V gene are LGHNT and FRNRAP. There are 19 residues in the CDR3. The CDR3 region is CASGYEESRDRPPLYGYTF. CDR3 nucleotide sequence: TGTGCTAGTGGTTATGAGGAAAGTCGGGACAGACCCCCACTGTATGGCTACACCTTC.

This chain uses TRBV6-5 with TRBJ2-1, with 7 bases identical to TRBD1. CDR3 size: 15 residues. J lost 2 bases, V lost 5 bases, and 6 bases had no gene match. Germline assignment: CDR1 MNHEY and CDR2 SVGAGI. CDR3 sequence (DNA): TGTGCCAGCAGTCCGGGACAGAGACCCTACAATGAGCAGTTCTTC. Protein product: CASSPGQRPYNEQFF.

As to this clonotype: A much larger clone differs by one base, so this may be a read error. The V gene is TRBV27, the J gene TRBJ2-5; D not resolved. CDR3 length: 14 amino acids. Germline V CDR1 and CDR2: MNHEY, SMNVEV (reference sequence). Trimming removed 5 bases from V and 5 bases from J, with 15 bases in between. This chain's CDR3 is CASSPLQCAETQYF. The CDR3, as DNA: TGTGCCAGCAGTCCCCTCCAGTGTGCGGAGACCCAGTACTTC.

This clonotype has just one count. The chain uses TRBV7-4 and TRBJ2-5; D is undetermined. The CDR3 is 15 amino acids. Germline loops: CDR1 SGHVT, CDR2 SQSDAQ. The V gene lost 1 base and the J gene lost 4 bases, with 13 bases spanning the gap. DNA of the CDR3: TGTGCCAGCAGCTTAGAAGGGTTTGTTACAGAGACCCAGTACTTC. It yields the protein CASSLEGFVTETQYF.

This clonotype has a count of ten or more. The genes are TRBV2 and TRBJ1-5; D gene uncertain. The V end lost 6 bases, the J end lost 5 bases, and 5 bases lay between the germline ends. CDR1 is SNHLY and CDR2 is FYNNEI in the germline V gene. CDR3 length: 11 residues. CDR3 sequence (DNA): TGTGCCAGCAGGAAGGATCAGCCCCAGCATTTT. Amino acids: CASRKDQPQHF.

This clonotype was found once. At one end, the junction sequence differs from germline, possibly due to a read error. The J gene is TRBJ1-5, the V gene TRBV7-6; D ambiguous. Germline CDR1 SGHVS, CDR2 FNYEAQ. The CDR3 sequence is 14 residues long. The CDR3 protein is CAGSLDYSNQPQHF. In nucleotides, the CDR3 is TGTGCCGGCAGCCTCGACTATAGCAATCAGCCCCAGCATTTT. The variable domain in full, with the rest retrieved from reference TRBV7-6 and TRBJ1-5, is GAGVSQSPRYKVTKRGQDVALRCDPISGHVSLYWYRQALGQGPEFLTYFNYEAQQDKSGLPNDRFSAERPEGSISTLTIQRTEQRDSAMYRCAGSLDYSNQPQHFGDGTRLSIL.

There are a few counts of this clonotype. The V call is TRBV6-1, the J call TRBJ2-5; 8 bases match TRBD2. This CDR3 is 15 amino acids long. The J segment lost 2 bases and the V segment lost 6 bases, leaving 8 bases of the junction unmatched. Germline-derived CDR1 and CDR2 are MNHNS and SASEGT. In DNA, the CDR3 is TGTGCCAGCAGCGTAACGGGAGGGGGGCAAGAGACCCAGTACTTC. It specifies CASSVTGGGQETQYF.

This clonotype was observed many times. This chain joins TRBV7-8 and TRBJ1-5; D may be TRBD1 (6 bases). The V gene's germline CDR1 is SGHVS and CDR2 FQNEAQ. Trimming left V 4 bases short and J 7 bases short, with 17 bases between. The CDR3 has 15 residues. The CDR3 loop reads CASSYYRDGNQPQHF. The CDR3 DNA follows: TGTGCCAGCAGCTACTACAGGGACGGTAACCAGCCCCAGCATTTT.

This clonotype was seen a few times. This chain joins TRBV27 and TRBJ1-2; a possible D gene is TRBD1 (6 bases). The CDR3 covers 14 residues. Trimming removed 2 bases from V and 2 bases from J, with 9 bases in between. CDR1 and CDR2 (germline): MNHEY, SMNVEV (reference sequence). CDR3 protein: CASSLATGNYGYTF. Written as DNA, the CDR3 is TGTGCCAGCAGTTTAGCAACAGGGAACTATGGCTACACCTTC.

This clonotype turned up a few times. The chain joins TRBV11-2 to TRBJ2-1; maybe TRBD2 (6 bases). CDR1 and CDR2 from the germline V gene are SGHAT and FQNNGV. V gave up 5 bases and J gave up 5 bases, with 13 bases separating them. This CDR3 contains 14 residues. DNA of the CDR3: TGTGCCAGCAGCCTGAGGAGGGGCCACAATGAGCAGTTCTTC. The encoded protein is CASSLRRGHNEQFF.

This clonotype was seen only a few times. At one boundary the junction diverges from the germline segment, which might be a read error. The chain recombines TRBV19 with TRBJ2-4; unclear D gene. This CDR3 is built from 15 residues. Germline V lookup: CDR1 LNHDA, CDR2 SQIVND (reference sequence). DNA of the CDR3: TGTGCCAATAGTATAGGTCCCAACGCGGAAAACATTCAGTACTTC. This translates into CANSIGPNAENIQYF.

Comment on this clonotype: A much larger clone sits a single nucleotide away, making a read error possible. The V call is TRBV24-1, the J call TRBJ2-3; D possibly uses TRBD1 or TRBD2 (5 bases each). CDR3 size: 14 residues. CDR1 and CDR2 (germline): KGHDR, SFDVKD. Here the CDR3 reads CATSDPGNTGTQYF. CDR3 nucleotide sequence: TGTGCCACCAGTGACCCGGGAAACACAGGTACGCAGTATTTT.